These 31 T cell receptor beta chains were all obtained from the same sample, sequenced in a study of T cell repertoires in cytomegalovirus infection. TCRdb used MiXCR to reprocess the reads, holding one entry per CDR3 protein. The sample holds roughly 310,000 distinct CDR3 sequences; under 20% are singletons and the top ten take around 12%. The sequenced sample was PBMCs. The receptors stem from a human donor in good health (CMV status not recorded). Some clones in this sample may be carry-over from other donors' samples.

The chain links TRBV20-1 to TRBJ2-3; maybe TRBD1 (6 bases). From germline, CDR1 is DFQATT and CDR2 SNEGSKA (reference sequence). The CDR3 spans 13 residues. The V and J ends lost 4 bases and 3 bases respectively, with 11 bases between them. The CDR3 nucleotides are TGCAGTGCTATTGCCCAGGGGACAGATACGCAGTATTTT. Amino acid sequence: CSAIAQGTDTQYF.

In this sample, this clonotype turned up a few times. V gene TRBV7-9 combines with J gene TRBJ1-1; perhaps TRBD1 as D (5 bases). The germline V gene has CDR1 SEHNR and CDR2 FQNEAQ (reference sequence). V was cut by 5 bases and J by 1 base, with 17 bases left in between. The CDR3 is 16 amino acids. CDR3 in amino acids: CASSLPAGRENTEAFF. In DNA, the CDR3 is TGTGCCAGCAGCCTTCCAGCGGGACGGGAGAACACTGAAGCTTTCTTT. The whole variable domain, filled in from reference TRBV7-9 and TRBJ1-1, reads DTGVSQNPRHKITKRGQNVTFRCDPISEHNRLYWYRQTLGQGPEFLTYFQNEAQLEKSRLLSDRFSAERPKGSFSTLEIQRTEQGDSAMYLCASSLPAGRENTEAFFGQGTRLTVV.

This clonotype was recorded many times. The rearrangement uses TRBV7-2 and TRBJ2-7; tentative D call: TRBD1 (6 bases). Germline CDR1 reads SGHTA; CDR2 reads FQGNSA. The V gene lost 2 bases and the J gene lost 2 bases, with 10 bases spanning the gap. The CDR3 length is 14 residues. The CDR3 sequence is CASSLYQGTYEQYF. For the CDR3, the DNA is TGTGCCAGCAGCTTATACCAGGGGACCTACGAGCAGTACTTC.

The CDR3 sequence is CASSPGQTQETQYF. CDR3 nucleotides: TGCGCCAGCAGCCCCGGACAAACCCAAGAGACCCAGTACTTC. The chain recombines TRBV5-1 with TRBJ2-5; tentatively, D is TRBD1 (5 bases). Germline CDR1 and CDR2: SGHRS and YFSETQ. The CDR3 spans 14 residues. With 4 bases removed from V and 1 base from J, the gap between germline ends came to 11 bases. The full variable domain, completed using reference TRBV5-1 and TRBJ2-5, is KAGVTQTPRYLIKTRGQQVTLSCSPISGHRSVSWYQQTPGQGLQFLFEYFSETQRNKGNFPGRFSGRQFSNSRSEMNVSTLELGDSALYLCASSPGQTQETQYFGPGTRLLVL.

The chain links TRBV2 to TRBJ2-5; TRBD2 matches at 13 bases. V was pared by 3 bases and J by 7 bases, with 11 bases of the junction left unmatched. The CDR3 has 17 residues. Germline-derived CDR1 and CDR2 are SNHLY and FYNNEI. The CDR3 region is CASSDPGLAGNLRTQYF. As DNA, the CDR3 is TGTGCCAGCAGTGACCCGGGACTAGCGGGGAATTTGAGGACCCAGTACTTC.

The chain links TRBV4-1 to TRBJ1-4, with D hard to call. The CDR3 covers 17 residues. V was cut by 0 bases and J by 8 bases, with 19 bases left in between. Germline CDR1 is MGHRA and CDR2 is YSYEKL. CDR3 region: CASSQEGIGGLLEKLFF. In nucleotides, the CDR3 is TGCGCCAGCAGCCAAGAGGGGATTGGTGGGTTGCTGGAAAAACTGTTTTTT.

This clonotype was counted a few times. The chain links TRBV20-1 to TRBJ2-7; D perhaps matches TRBD1 (6 bases). The CDR3 is 15 amino acids. Deletions cut 2 bases from V and 2 bases from J, with 16 bases between. Germline CDR1 reads DFQATT; CDR2 reads SNEGSKA (reference sequence). DNA for the CDR3: TGCAGTGCTAGAATCCGGGACAAGTCGACCTACGAGCAGTACTTC. This codes for CSARIRDKSTYEQYF.

At least ten counts were recorded for this clonotype. This chain uses TRBV12-3 or TRBV12-4 with TRBJ2-7; no clear D gene. The CDR3 loop spans 15 amino acids. V dropped 3 bases and J dropped 1 base, with 13 bases sitting between them. The CDR3 is CASSFHQLESYEQYF. The CDR3 DNA reads as TGTGCCAGCAGTTTCCATCAACTGGAATCCTACGAGCAGTACTTC.

V and J are TRBV29-1 and TRBJ2-1; D not resolved. This CDR3 has 15 amino acids. Germline V lookup: CDR1 SQVTM, CDR2 ANQGSEA. V lost 4 bases to trimming and J lost 4 bases, with 17 bases between them. CDR3 region: CSVAPRANLYNEQFF. CDR3 DNA sequence: TGCAGCGTTGCCCCCCGGGCCAATCTTTACAATGAGCAGTTCTTC.

This clonotype was observed at least ten times. V gene TRBV7-2 combines with J gene TRBJ2-7; 13 positions agree with TRBD2. Germline V gene sequence: CDR1 SGHTA, CDR2 FQGNSA. CDR3 length equals 16 residues. V was clipped by 3 bases and J by 2 bases; unmatched bases: 4. The CDR3 protein is CASSFGLAGVPYEQYF. The CDR3 DNA is TGTGCCAGCAGCTTCGGACTAGCGGGGGTCCCCTACGAGCAGTACTTC. The whole variable domain, filled in from reference TRBV7-2 and TRBJ2-7, reads GAGVSQSPSNKVTEKGKDVELRCDPISGHTALYWYRQSLGQGLEFLIYFQGNSAPDKSGLPSDRFSAERTGGSVSTLTIQRTQQEDSAVYLCASSFGLAGVPYEQYFGPGTRLTVT.

The V call is TRBV12-3 or TRBV12-4, the J call TRBJ2-3; a weak D match, TRBD1 (5 bases). The V end lost 5 bases, the J end lost 0 bases, and 12 bases lay between the germline ends. This CDR3 is built from 15 residues. The DNA for the CDR3 is TGTGCCAGCAGTAGGCGACGACAGAGCACAGATACGCAGTATTTT. Translated: CASSRRRQSTDTQYF.

The V and J genes are TRBV14 and TRBJ1-1; no clear D. The CDR3 spans 14 residues. CDR1 is SGHDN and CDR2 is FVKESK in the germline V gene. V was shortened by 2 bases and J by 3 bases, with 10 bases between the two germline ends. CDR3 residues: CASSQIYGDTEAFF. The DNA of the CDR3 is TGTGCCAGCAGCCAAATATACGGGGACACTGAAGCTTTCTTT.

This clonotype was observed many times. The rearrangement links TRBV6-1 to TRBJ2-5; no firm D call. The CDR3 extends over 14 amino acids. Germline V gene lookup returns CDR1 MNHNS and CDR2 SASEGT. V lost 4 bases to trimming and J lost 7 bases, with 16 bases between them. The CDR3 reads CASSGSIEPATQYF. CDR3 nucleotide sequence: TGTGCCAGCAGTGGATCCATTGAACCCGCGACCCAGTACTTC.

As concerns this clonotype: It may be a read error: a sequence one base away is much more abundant. The rearrangement links TRBV6-2 or TRBV6-3 to TRBJ2-1; D unresolved. CDR3 length: 15 amino acids. Trimming stripped 11 bases from V and 7 bases from J, with 24 bases between. Germline V gene data show CDR1 as MNHEY and CDR2 as SVGEGT. The CDR3 spells CAALRSLVQLNEQFF. The CDR3 DNA sequence: TGTGCCGCCCTACGGAGCCTCGTTCAGTTGAATGAGCAGTTCTTC.

The V call is TRBV10-3, the J call TRBJ1-4, with 8 bases fitting TRBD1. The CDR3 consists of 20 residues. CDR1 and CDR2 (germline): ENHRY, SYGVKD. Losses at the gene ends were 0 bases for V and 7 bases for J; bases not matched to a gene: 19. The CDR3 reads CAISESVTQGAEGDFEKLFF. DNA for the CDR3: TGTGCCATCAGTGAGTCGGTAACCCAGGGGGCCGAAGGAGATTTTGAAAAACTGTTTTTT.

This clonotype was picked up a small number of times. This sequence joins TRBV20-1 and TRBJ2-1; no reliable D call. The CDR3 extends over 17 amino acids. Germline V gene sequence: CDR1 DFQATT, CDR2 SNEGSKA (reference sequence). Trimming removed 7 bases from V and 2 bases from J, with 24 bases in between. The CDR3 bases are TGCAGTGTTCCGACTCTTCATACCATGGTTCCCTACAATGAGCAGTTCTTC. Encoded protein: CSVPTLHTMVPYNEQFF.

V and J are TRBV5-1 and TRBJ2-6, with D unclear. Per germline, CDR1 SGHRS and CDR2 YFSETQ. CDR3 size: 15 residues. V dropped 2 bases and J dropped 0 bases, with 6 bases sitting between them. Here the CDR3 reads CASSFSLSGANVLTF. CDR3 DNA sequence: TGCGCCAGCAGCTTTAGCCTCTCTGGGGCCAACGTCCTGACTTTC.

Ten or more counts support this clonotype. The rearrangement uses TRBV12-3 or TRBV12-4 and TRBJ2-7; 8 bases line up with TRBD1. The trim removed 6 bases at V and 4 bases at J, leaving 8 bases unmatched. There are 14 residues in the CDR3. The CDR3 loop is CASSPGQVLYEQYF. Here the CDR3 DNA reads TGTGCCAGCAGCCCGGGACAGGTCCTTTACGAGCAGTACTTC.

The chain is built from TRBV6-8 and TRBJ2-7; D gene unclear. This CDR3 contains 12 residues. Trimming took 7 bases from V and 7 from J, leaving 14 bases between them. Germline V lookup: CDR1 MNHGY, CDR2 SAAAGT. In nucleotides, the CDR3 is TGTGCCAGCATCGACCCCGCCGGGGAGCAGTACTTC. Protein product: CASIDPAGEQYF.

The sample holds a few counts of this clonotype. DNA of the CDR3: TGTGCCAGCAGCTTAGGAGCGGGGTTGGAAATTGAGCAGTTCTTC. Translating it yields CASSLGAGLEIEQFF. The rearrangement links TRBV7-9 to TRBJ2-1; the match to TRBD2 covers 7 bases. The germline gives CDR1 SEHNR, CDR2 FQNEAQ (reference sequence). The trim removed 1 base at V and 9 bases at J, leaving 9 bases unmatched. The CDR3 contains 15 residues.

This clonotype was counted many times. This chain links TRBV12-3 or TRBV12-4 with TRBJ2-7; 8 bases line up with TRBD2. The CDR3 loop spans 14 amino acids. The V gene end was trimmed by 6 bases and the J gene end by 2 bases; junction bases not matched to a gene: 6. The CDR3 here is CASSEIAGPYEQYF. CDR3 in DNA: TGTGCCAGCAGCGAGATAGCGGGGCCCTACGAGCAGTACTTC.

In its sample, this clonotype was seen many times. The rearrangement links TRBV6-5 to TRBJ2-7; possible D gene TRBD1, 6 bases. Germline V gene lookup returns CDR1 MNHEY and CDR2 SVGAGI. The CDR3 spans 16 residues. The V end lost 0 bases, the J end lost 3 bases, and 15 bases lay between the germline ends. The CDR3 nucleotides read TGTGCCAGCAGTTACTCAGAACAGGGTTTTCACTACGAGCAGTACTTC. Its protein is CASSYSEQGFHYEQYF.

The chain recombines TRBV7-9 with TRBJ1-4, with 7 bases lining up with TRBD1. Germline V CDR1 and CDR2: SEHNR, FQNEAQ (reference sequence). V lost 5 bases, J lost 6 bases, and 6 bases stayed unmatched. The CDR3 is made up of 14 amino acids. This chain's CDR3 is CASSLQGTDEKLFF. The CDR3 DNA sequence: TGTGCCAGCAGCCTACAGGGGACGGATGAAAAACTGTTTTTT.

This CDR3 reads CASSLNQGIRHGYTF. The CDR3 coding sequence is TGTGCCAGCAGCTTGAACCAGGGGATTCGTCATGGCTACACCTTC. The chain couples TRBV5-4 to TRBJ1-2, with D perhaps TRBD1 (6 bases). CDR1 and CDR2 from the germline V gene are SGHNT and YYREEE (reference sequence). The CDR3 loop spans 15 amino acids. Trimming shortened V by 1 base and J by 6 bases, and 16 bases separated the two germline ends.

Many counts were recorded for this clonotype. The chain employs TRBV2 and TRBJ2-5; TRBD1 might be the D (5 bases). V was shortened by 4 bases and J by 3 bases, with 9 bases between the two germline ends. The CDR3 is 13 residues long. Germline V gene sequence: CDR1 SNHLY, CDR2 FYNNEI. CDR3 protein: CASSGDSKETQYF. The CDR3 DNA follows: TGTGCCAGCAGTGGTGACAGTAAAGAGACCCAGTACTTC.

The chain has TRBV7-2 and TRBJ2-2, with a possible D match to TRBD2 (6 bases). From germline, CDR1 is SGHTA and CDR2 FQGNSA. The V end lost 5 bases, the J end lost 1 base, and 8 bases lay between the germline ends. The CDR3 consists of 14 residues. The CDR3 reads CASSREMNTGELFF. CDR3 in DNA: TGTGCCAGCAGCCGGGAGATGAACACCGGGGAGCTGTTTTTT.

The genes are TRBV7-9 and TRBJ2-3, with 7 bases aligning to TRBD2. V lost 5 bases, J lost 10 bases, and 21 bases stayed unmatched. In germline, CDR1 is SEHNR, CDR2 FQNEAQ (reference sequence). This CDR3 has 17 residues. The CDR3 DNA follows: TGTGCCAGCAGCCACGGCGAGGGGACTACTCCTCTTGAGCCGCAGTATTTT. Translated, it gives CASSHGEGTTPLEPQYF.

This clonotype was detected ten times or more. This chain links TRBV11-1 with TRBJ1-2; no clear D gene. This CDR3 contains 14 residues. Germline-derived CDR1 and CDR2 are SGHAT and FQDESV (reference sequence). V was cut by 5 bases and J by 4 bases, with 14 bases left in between. The CDR3 region is CASSQNQGGYGYTF. Here the CDR3 DNA reads TGTGCCAGCAGCCAGAATCAAGGAGGCTATGGCTACACCTTC.

In its sample, this clonotype was seen a few times. The chain carries TRBV5-5 and TRBJ2-5; TRBD1 might be the D (6 bases). The CDR3 spans 13 residues. Germline V gene data show CDR1 as SGHKS and CDR2 as YYEKEE (reference sequence). The ends were cut back, 1 base at V and 5 bases at J, with 9 bases in the middle. In nucleotides, the CDR3 is TGTGCCAGCAGCTTGAGGGGGTCGGAGACCCAGTACTTC. Translating it yields CASSLRGSETQYF. The variable domain in full, completed from reference TRBV5-5 and TRBJ2-5, reads DAGVTQSPTHLIKTRGQQVTLRCSPISGHKSVSWYQQVLGQGPQFIFQYYEKEERGRGNFPDRFSARQFPNYSSELNVNALLLGDSALYLCASSLRGSETQYFGPGTRLLVL.

This clonotype appeared many times. V is TRBV12-3 or TRBV12-4 and J is TRBJ2-7; D may be TRBD1 or TRBD2 (5 bases each). Trimming stripped 2 bases from V and 0 bases from J, with 8 bases between. This CDR3 has 14 residues. The CDR3, as DNA: TGTGCCAGCAGTTTACCTGGGACCTCCTACGAGCAGTACTTC. It is translated as CASSLPGTSYEQYF.

This clonotype was picked up many times. In DNA, the CDR3 is TGTGCCAGCTCACCAAGTACTGGGAGGGCCACTGAAGCTTTCTTT. Amino acids: CASSPSTGRATEAFF. The J gene is TRBJ1-1, the V gene TRBV18, with D unclear. Germline V gives CDR1 KGHSH, CDR2 LQKENI. V gave up 2 bases and J gave up 4 bases, with 14 bases separating them. The CDR3 loop spans 15 amino acids.